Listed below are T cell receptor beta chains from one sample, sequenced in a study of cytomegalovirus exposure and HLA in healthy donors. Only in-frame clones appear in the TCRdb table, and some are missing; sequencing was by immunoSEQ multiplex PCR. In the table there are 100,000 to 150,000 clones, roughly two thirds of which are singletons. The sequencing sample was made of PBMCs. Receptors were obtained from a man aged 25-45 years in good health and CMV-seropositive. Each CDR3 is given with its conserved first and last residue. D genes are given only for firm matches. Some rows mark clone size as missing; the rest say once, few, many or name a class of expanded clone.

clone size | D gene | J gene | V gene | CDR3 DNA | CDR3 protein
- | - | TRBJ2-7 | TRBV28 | TGTGCCAGTATGGGAGTGGGAAGGTACTACGAGCAGTACTTC | CASMGVGRYYEQYF
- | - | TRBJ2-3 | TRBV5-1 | TGCGCCAGCAGCTTGGGGCCGAACCAAGATACGCAGTATTTT | CASSLGPNQDTQYF
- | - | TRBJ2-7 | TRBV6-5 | TGTGCCAGCAGTCCCGGACTCGATCCCTACGAGCAGTACTTC | CASSPGLDPYEQYF
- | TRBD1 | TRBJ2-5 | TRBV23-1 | TGCGCCAGCAGTCAATCATTCGACAGGGAAGAGACCCAGTACTTC | CASSQSFDREETQYF
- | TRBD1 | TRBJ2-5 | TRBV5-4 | TGTGCCAGCAGCCCCCGGACAGGGTTCGACCAAGAGACCCAGTACTTC | CASSPRTGFDQETQYF
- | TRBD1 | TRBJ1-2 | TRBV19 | TGTGCCAGTAGTATAGTTCTGGACAGGGGCTATGGCTACACCTTC | CASSIVLDRGYGYTF
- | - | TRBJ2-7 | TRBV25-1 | TGTGCCAGCAGTGAATATATGAGTAACGAGCAGTACTTC | CASSEYMSNEQYF
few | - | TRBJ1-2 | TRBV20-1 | TGCAGTGCTAGAACTCTTCATGGCTACACCTTC | CSARTLHGYTF
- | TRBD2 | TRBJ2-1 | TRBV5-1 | TGCGCCAGCAGCTTGTCCCTAGCGGGAGGCCCCTACAATGAGCAGTTCTTC | CASSLSLAGGPYNEQFF
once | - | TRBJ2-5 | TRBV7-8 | TGTGCCACCGGCCGGGGAAACCAAGAGACCCAGTACTTC | CATGRGNQETQYF
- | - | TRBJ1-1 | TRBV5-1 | TGCGCCAGCAGCTTGTGGCGGGGCGGGAACACTGAAGCTTTCTTT | CASSLWRGGNTEAFF
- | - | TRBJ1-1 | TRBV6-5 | TGTGCCAGCAGTACAGGGACCAACAGGGACACTGAAGCTTTCTTT | CASSTGTNRDTEAFF
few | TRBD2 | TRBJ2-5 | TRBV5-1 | TGCGCCAGCAGCTCCCAACCAGCGGGGGGGGGAGAGACCCAGTACTTC | CASSSQPAGGGETQYF
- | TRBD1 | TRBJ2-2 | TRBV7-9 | TGTGCCAGCAGCGCTAGACAGGGGGGTACCGGGGAGCTGTTTTTT | CASSARQGGTGELFF
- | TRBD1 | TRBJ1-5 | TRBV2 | TGCGCCAGCAGTGGGACAGGGCCTCAGCCCCAGCATTTT | CASSGTGPQPQHF
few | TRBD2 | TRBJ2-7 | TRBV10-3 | TGTGCCATCAGTGAGTCACTAGCGGGATCTGGCGAGCAGTACTTC | CAISESLAGSGEQYF
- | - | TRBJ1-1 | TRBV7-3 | TGTGCCAGCAGCTTAGTCTACGGTAACACTGAAGCTTTCTTT | CASSLVYGNTEAFF
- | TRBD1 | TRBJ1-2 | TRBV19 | TGTGCCAGTAGTCCAGGACAGGGGAAGAACTATGGCTACACCTTC | CASSPGQGKNYGYTF
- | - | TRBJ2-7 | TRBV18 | TGTGCCAGCTCACCGGCGGACTGGAGTGGCGAGCAGTACTTC | CASSPADWSGEQYF
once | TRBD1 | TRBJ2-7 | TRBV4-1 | TGCGCCAGCAGCCAAGCCGGGGGAGCCAGGGGGCCCTACGAGCAGTACTTC | CASSQAGGARGPYEQYF
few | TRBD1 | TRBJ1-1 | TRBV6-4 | TGTGCCAGCAGACGACACGACAGGGACTACACTGAAGCTTTCTTT | CASRRHDRDYTEAFF
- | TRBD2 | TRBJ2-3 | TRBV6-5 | TGTGCCAGCAGCTCCAGGGACTACCACACAGATACGCAGTATTTT | CASSSRDYHTDTQYF
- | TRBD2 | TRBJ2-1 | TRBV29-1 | TGCAGCGTTGAAGGACTAGCGGCCTACAATGAGCAGTTCTTC | CSVEGLAAYNEQFF
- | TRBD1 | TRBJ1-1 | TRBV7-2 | TGTGCCAGCACTCAGTCCCAGGGGGTGAACACTGAAGCTTTCTTT | CASTQSQGVNTEAFF
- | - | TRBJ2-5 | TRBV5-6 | TGTGCCAGCAGCTTGGATGGGACTGGATACCCCCAAGAGACCCAGTACTTC | CASSLDGTGYPQETQYF
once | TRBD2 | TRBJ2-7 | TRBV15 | TGTGCCACCAGCAGGGGGACTAGCGGGAGGGGCGAGCAGTACTTC | CATSRGTSGRGEQYF
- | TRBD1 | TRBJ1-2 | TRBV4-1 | TGCGCCAGCAGCCGGGCGACAGGGTCCCATGGCTACACCTTC | CASSRATGSHGYTF
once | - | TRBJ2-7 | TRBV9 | TGTGCCAGCAGCGTAGGGGGAGGATTCCCTAGTGAGCAGTACTTC | CASSVGGGFPSEQYF
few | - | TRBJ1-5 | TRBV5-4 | TGTGCCAGCAGCTTACAGGGATATGATCAGCCCCAGCATTTT | CASSLQGYDQPQHF
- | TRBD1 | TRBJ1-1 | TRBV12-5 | TGTGCTAGTGCCCTGGGACAGTTGAACACTGAAGCTTTCTTT | CASALGQLNTEAFF
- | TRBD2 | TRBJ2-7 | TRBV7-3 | TGTGCCAGCAGCTTACGGTCGGGGGGCGAGCAGTACTTC | CASSLRSGGEQYF
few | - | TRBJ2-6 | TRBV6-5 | TGTGCCATAGGGCGGGTTTCTGGGGCCAACGTCCTGACTTTC | CAIGRVSGANVLTF
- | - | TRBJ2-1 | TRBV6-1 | TGTGCCAGCAGTGAAGCGCTTACGATGCAGGAGCAGTTCTTC | CASSEALTMQEQFF
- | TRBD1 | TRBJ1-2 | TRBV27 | TGTGCCAGCAGTTATCACCGACAGGGGAACTATGGCTACACCTTC | CASSYHRQGNYGYTF
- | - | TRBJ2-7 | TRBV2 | TGTGCCAGCAGTGAGAACAGGGTAGGGTACGAGCAGTACTTC | CASSENRVGYEQYF
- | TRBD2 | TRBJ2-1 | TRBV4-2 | TGTGCCAGCAGCCAAGGCGGGACTAGCTCCTACAATGAGCAGTTCTTC | CASSQGGTSSYNEQFF
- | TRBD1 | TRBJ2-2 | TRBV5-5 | TGTGCCAGCAGCTACGACAGGGTTGCCGTATTGTCCGGGGAGCTGTTTTTT | CASSYDRVAVLSGELFF
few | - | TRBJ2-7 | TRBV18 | TGTGCCAGCTCACCGACAAGCTTCTACGAGCAGTACTTC | CASSPTSFYEQYF
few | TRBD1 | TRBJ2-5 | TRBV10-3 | TGTGCCATCAGGGGGGACAGGGGGCCGGGGGAGCAGTACTTC | CAIRGDRGPGEQYF
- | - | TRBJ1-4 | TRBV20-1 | TGCAGTGGGAGGGTGAATGAAAAACTGTTTTTT | CSGRVNEKLFF
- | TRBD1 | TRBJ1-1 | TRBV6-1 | TGTGCCAGCAAAACAGGGGAAGGCACTGAAGCTTTCTTT | CASKTGEGTEAFF
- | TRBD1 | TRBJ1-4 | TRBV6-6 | TGTGCCAGCACCTGGACAGGACTTAATGAAAAACTGTTTTTT | CASTWTGLNEKLFF
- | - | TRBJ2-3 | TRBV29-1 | TGCAGCGTTGAGTCCCGACGGGAGTTCTCAGATACGCAGTATTTT | CSVESRREFSDTQYF
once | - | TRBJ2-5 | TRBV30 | TGTGCCTGGAGTTTTGGCAGGGTGGAAGAGACCCAGTACTTC | CAWSFGRVEETQYF
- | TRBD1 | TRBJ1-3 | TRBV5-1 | TGCGCCAGCAGCCCCCGGACAGGGGGAAACACCATATATTTT | CASSPRTGGNTIYF
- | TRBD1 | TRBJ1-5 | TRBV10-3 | TGTGCCATCAGTGATGGGACAGGGCAACAGCCCCAGCATTTT | CAISDGTGQQPQHF